This T cell receptor (beta chain) was sequenced during a study of shared clonotypes between healthy human individuals. From germline, CDR1 is SNHLY and CDR2 FYNNEI. The CDR3 covers 13 residues. V was cut by 5 bases and J by 3 bases, with 8 bases left in between. Profiled with immunoSEQ multiplex PCR; TCRdb holds only in-frame clones, not every one. The sample comprises about 600,000 clones, about 97% of which are singletons, and 0.045% to 0.07% rests with the top ten. This TCR was recovered from a woman in her thirties in good health. The genes are TRBV2 and TRBJ1-5, with no clear D. The sample taken for sequencing was naive CD4+ T cells sorted from blood. Specified subset: CD45RA+ positively selected. CDR3 loop: CASSWQDNQPQHF. DNA for the CDR3: TGTGCCAGCAGTTGGCAGGACAATCAGCCCCAGCATTTT.